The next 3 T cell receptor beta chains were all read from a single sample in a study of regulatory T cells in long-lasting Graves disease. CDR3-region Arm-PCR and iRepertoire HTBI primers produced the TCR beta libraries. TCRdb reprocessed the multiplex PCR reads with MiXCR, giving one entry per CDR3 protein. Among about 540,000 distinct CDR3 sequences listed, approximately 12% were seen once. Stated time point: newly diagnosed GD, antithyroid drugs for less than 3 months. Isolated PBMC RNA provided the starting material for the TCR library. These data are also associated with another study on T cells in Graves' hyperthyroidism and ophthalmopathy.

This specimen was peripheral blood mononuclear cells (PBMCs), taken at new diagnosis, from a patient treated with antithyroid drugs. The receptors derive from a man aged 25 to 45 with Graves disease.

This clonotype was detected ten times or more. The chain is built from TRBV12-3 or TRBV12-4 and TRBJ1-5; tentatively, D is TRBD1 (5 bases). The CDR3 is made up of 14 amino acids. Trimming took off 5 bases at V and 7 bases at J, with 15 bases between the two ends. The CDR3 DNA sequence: TGTGCCAGCAGTCAGGGAGGCCCGGGGCAGCCCCAGCATTTT. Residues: CASSQGGPGQPQHF.

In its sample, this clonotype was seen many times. CDR3 sequence: CSAKREFQETQYF. The CDR3 nucleotides are TGCAGTGCCAAGCGGGAGTTCCAAGAGACCCAGTACTTC. This chain joins TRBV20-1 and TRBJ2-5, with 8 bases aligning to TRBD2. Germline loops: CDR1 DFQATT, CDR2 SNEGSKA (reference sequence). V gave up 6 bases and J gave up 1 base; unmatched junction bases: 4. This CDR3 contains 13 residues.

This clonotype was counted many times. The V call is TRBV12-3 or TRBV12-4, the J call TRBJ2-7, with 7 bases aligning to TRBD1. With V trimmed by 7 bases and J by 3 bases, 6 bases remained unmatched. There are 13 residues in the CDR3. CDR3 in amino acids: CASTTDRIYEQYF. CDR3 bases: TGTGCCAGCACCACGGACAGGATCTACGAGCAGTACTTC.